The 12 T cell receptor beta chains below all came from one sample that was sequenced in a study of T cell responses to AZD1222 COVID-19 vaccine. The assay was immunoSEQ multiplex PCR, and TCRdb's table has in-frame clones only and misses some. This table holds 100,000 to 150,000 clones, around 89% found once. This specimen consisted of peripheral blood, obtained on day 0 of MenACWY control vaccination. The receptors shown here come from an adult in good health.

The rearrangement links TRBV3-1 (or the pseudogene TRBV3-2) to TRBJ2-3; the D gene could be TRBD1 or TRBD2 (5 bases each). V lost 2 bases and J lost 6, with 18 bases in between. The CDR3 is made up of 16 amino acids. Germline assignment: CDR1 LGHDT and CDR2 YNNKEL (reference sequence). The CDR3, as DNA: TGTGCCAGCAGCCAACCTCCGGGACGGCGCTTTGATACGCAGTATTTT. Translating it yields CASSQPPGRRFDTQYF.

The CDR3 region is CASSLVPGLSSSTQYF. CDR3 in DNA: TGTGCCAGCAGCTTAGTACCGGGACTATCGTCGAGTACGCAGTATTTT. The rearrangement uses TRBV11-3 and TRBJ2-3; 7 nucleotides align to TRBD2. The V gene's germline CDR1 is SGHNT and CDR2 YENEEA. The CDR3 has 16 residues. Losses at the gene ends were 1 base for V and 8 bases for J; bases not matched to a gene: 12.

The sample holds one count of this clone. The rearrangement joins TRBV9 to TRBJ2-6; 7 nucleotides line up with TRBD1. CDR1 is SGDLS and CDR2 is YYNGEE in the germline V gene. CDR3 length: 16 residues. J was trimmed by 4 bases and V by 0 bases; bases with no gene match: 4. CDR3 nucleotides: TGTGCCAGCAGCGTAGAGGGGGCGGGCGGGGCCAACGTCCTGACTTTC. Amino acids: CASSVEGAGGANVLTF.

This clone appeared once. This rearrangement joins TRBV5-1 to TRBJ1-6; TRBD1 is a possible D gene (6 bases). V lost 4 bases and J lost 10, with 18 bases in between. The CDR3 runs 15 residues. Germline V gene lookup returns CDR1 SGHRS and CDR2 YFSETQ. The CDR3 DNA reads as TGCGCCAGCAGCGCCGTAGGGCAGGGGAACTCACCCCTCCACTTT. Its protein is CASSAVGQGNSPLHF. Complete variable domain (other parts from reference TRBV5-1 and TRBJ1-6): KAGVTQTPRYLIKTRGQQVTLSCSPISGHRSVSWYQQTPGQGLQFLFEYFSETQRNKGNFPGRFSGRQFSNSRSEMNVSTLELGDSALYLCASSAVGQGNSPLHFGNGTRLTVT.

V and J are TRBV29-1 and TRBJ2-2; D might be TRBD2 (6 bases). CDR3 length: 13 residues. CDR1 is SQVTM, CDR2 ANQGSEA, per germline. V was clipped by 4 bases and J by 4 bases, with 10 bases between them. The CDR3 sequence: CSVGGGPTGELFF. The CDR3 nucleotides are TGCAGCGTTGGGGGAGGTCCCACCGGGGAGCTGTTTTTT.

CDR3 DNA: TGTGCCAGTAGTATCCCCCCTGGTCAGCCCCAGCATTTT. Translating gives CASSIPPGQPQHF. J is TRBJ1-5 and V is TRBV19, with D uncertain. V dropped 3 bases and J dropped 6 bases, with 9 bases sitting between them. Germline loops: CDR1 LNHDA, CDR2 SQIVND (reference sequence). The CDR3 contains 13 residues.

This chain connects TRBV12-3 or TRBV12-4 to TRBJ2-2; D gene uncertain. The ends were cut back, 7 bases at V and 6 bases at J, with 12 bases in the middle. This CDR3 contains 13 residues. The CDR3 sequence is CASTLDGAGELFF. CDR3 DNA sequence: TGTGCCAGCACCCTTGATGGGGCCGGGGAGCTGTTTTTT.

The chain links TRBV5-1 to TRBJ1-2, with no clear D. V gave up 0 bases and J gave up 5 bases, with 8 bases separating them. Germline V gives CDR1 SGHRS, CDR2 YFSETQ. The CDR3 runs 13 residues. The CDR3 is CASSLAQQYGYTF. CDR3 coding DNA: TGCGCCAGCAGCTTGGCACAGCAGTATGGCTACACCTTC.

Points on this clone: In the same sample, other DNA sequences code for this CDR3. V usage is TRBV7-9 and J usage is TRBJ2-7; D unclear. The germline gives CDR1 SEHNR, CDR2 FQNEAQ (reference sequence). The V end was cut by 0 bases, the J end by 2 bases, with 5 bases between. The CDR3 has 13 amino acids. The CDR3 protein is CASSLAGTYEQYF. The CDR3 coding sequence is TGTGCCAGCAGCTTAGCGGGAACCTACGAGCAGTACTTC.

The chain uses TRBV5-4 and TRBJ2-6; perhaps TRBD2 as D (6 bases). This CDR3 is 16 amino acids long. The germline V and J ends were trimmed by 3 bases and 2 bases, with 12 bases remaining between them. Germline V CDR1 and CDR2: SGHNT, YYREEE (reference sequence). The CDR3 coding sequence is TGTGCCAGCAGCTCCAGGGAGGAGCCTGGGGCCAACGTCCTGACTTTC. Translated, it gives CASSSREEPGANVLTF.

The J gene is TRBJ2-1, the V gene TRBV11-2, with 8 bases matching TRBD2. CDR3 length: 15 residues. The germline gives CDR1 SGHAT, CDR2 FQNNGV. The V gene end was trimmed by 5 bases and the J gene end by 4 bases; junction bases not matched to a gene: 7. CDR3 region: CASSDIAGSYNEQFF. CDR3 sequence (DNA): TGTGCCAGCAGCGATATAGCGGGGTCTTACAATGAGCAGTTCTTC.

There are a few counts of this clone. V gene TRBV21-1 combines with J gene TRBJ2-1; TRBD1, the table's D call, was not compared with the DNA. TRBV21-1 is a recognized pseudogene. CDR3 size: 15 residues. The CDR3, as DNA: TGTGCCAGCAGTAGAACAGGGGATTTTTACGATGAGCAGTTCTTC. Amino acid sequence: CASSRTGDFYDEQFF.